These 18 T cell receptor beta chains share one sample of origin, sequenced in a study of T cells in Graves' hyperthyroidism and ophthalmopathy. TCR beta CDR3 region amplification was performed from RNA transcripts. First-round RT-PCR of the TCR CDR3 relied on the HTBI primer set. MiXCR was run by TCRdb on the multiplex PCR reads, yielding one entry per CDR3 protein. The data show 490,000 or so distinct CDR3 sequences, with about 20% seen just once and 40% to 50% held by the top ten. The specimen was blood. All receptors derive from a man in his forties or fifties with Graves' ophthalmopathy.

This clonotype has at least ten counts. V usage is TRBV28 and J usage is TRBJ1-2; 9 nucleotides align to TRBD1. The CDR3 is made up of 14 amino acids. V shed 6 bases and J 2 bases; nucleotides not matched to a gene: 4. The germline V gene has CDR1 MDHEN and CDR2 SYDVKM. The CDR3 here is CASRFGTGNYGYTF. The CDR3 bases are TGTGCCAGCAGATTCGGGACAGGGAACTATGGCTACACCTTC.

This clonotype was seen only a few times. A much larger clone sits a single nucleotide away, making a read error possible. The rearrangement uses TRBV2 and TRBJ2-5; TRBD2 is a possible D gene (5 bases). CDR3 size: 14 residues. Germline-derived CDR1 and CDR2 are SNHLY and FYNNEI. The CDR3 reads CAGSADATGETQYF. As DNA, the CDR3 is TGTGCCGGCAGTGCCGACGCGACGGGGGAGACCCAGTACTTC.

This clonotype turned up a few times. CDR3 in DNA: TGTGCCAGCAGTTGGGAAACTCTGAACACTGAAGCTTTCTTT. Protein sequence: CASSWETLNTEAFF. The genes are TRBV28 and TRBJ1-1; no clear D. This CDR3 region has 14 residues. Per germline, CDR1 MDHEN and CDR2 SYDVKM. Trimming left V 4 bases short and J 0 bases short, with 9 bases between.

This clonotype has just a few counts. The gene calls are TRBV12-3 or TRBV12-4 and TRBJ1-2; possibly TRBD1 for D (6 bases). This CDR3 is built from 16 residues. V lost 2 bases, J lost 0 bases, and 13 bases lay in between. CDR3 in amino acids: CASSLQGTSANYGYTF. The CDR3 nucleotides are TGTGCCAGCAGTTTACAGGGGACCTCAGCTAACTATGGCTACACCTTC.

Here the CDR3 reads CASSPGIADYNEQFF. Written as DNA, the CDR3 is TGTGCCAGCAGCCCGGGGATAGCGGACTACAATGAGCAGTTCTTC. The rearrangement uses TRBV5-4 and TRBJ2-1; possibly TRBD2 for D (6 bases). The CDR3 loop spans 15 amino acids. The germline gives CDR1 SGHNT, CDR2 YYREEE (reference sequence). Deletions cut 4 bases from V and 3 bases from J, with 14 bases between.

This clonotype appeared many times. This rearrangement joins TRBV11-1 to TRBJ2-7, with 7 bases lining up with TRBD1. V shed 5 bases and J 7 bases; nucleotides not matched to a gene: 11. Germline loops: CDR1 SGHAT, CDR2 FQDESV (reference sequence). The CDR3 runs to 14 residues. The CDR3 DNA reads as TGTGCCAGCAGCGGACCGACAGGGTCAGGTGAGCAGTACTTC. This codes for CASSGPTGSGEQYF.

This clonotype has only a few counts. The J gene is TRBJ2-5, the V gene TRBV5-5; 7 bases match TRBD2. The J segment lost 1 base and the V segment lost 0 bases, leaving 6 bases of the junction unmatched. Looked up from germline, CDR1 is SGHKS and CDR2 is YYEKEE (reference sequence). The CDR3 is 16 residues long. In DNA form, the CDR3 reads TGTGCCAGCAGCTTGGGGGGGGGAATAGGCCAAGAGACCCAGTACTTC. It encodes CASSLGGGIGQETQYF. The whole variable domain, filled in from reference TRBV5-5 and TRBJ2-5, reads DAGVTQSPTHLIKTRGQQVTLRCSPISGHKSVSWYQQVLGQGPQFIFQYYEKEERGRGNFPDRFSARQFPNYSSELNVNALLLGDSALYLCASSLGGGIGQETQYFGPGTRLLVL.

The gene calls are TRBV5-1 and TRBJ1-5, with D tentatively TRBD1 (6 bases). The CDR3 is 14 residues long. CDR1 SGHRS and CDR2 YFSETQ come from the germline V gene. Trimming stripped 0 bases from V and 7 bases from J, with 11 bases between. CDR3 protein: CASSLEGTNQPQHF. In DNA form, the CDR3 reads TGCGCCAGCAGCTTGGAAGGGACAAACCAGCCCCAGCATTTT. Full variable domain (remainder filled in from reference TRBV5-1 and TRBJ1-5): KAGVTQTPRYLIKTRGQQVTLSCSPISGHRSVSWYQQTPGQGLQFLFEYFSETQRNKGNFPGRFSGRQFSNSRSEMNVSTLELGDSALYLCASSLEGTNQPQHFGDGTRLSIL.

This clonotype was observed a handful of times. This rearrangement joins TRBV6-1 to TRBJ2-2; 13 nucleotides line up with TRBD2. Germline CDR1 MNHNS, CDR2 SASEGT. This CDR3 is 17 amino acids long. V gave up 7 bases and J gave up 0 bases; unmatched junction bases: 5. CDR3: CASTRTSGSTNTGELFF. The CDR3 DNA reads TGTGCCAGCACCAGGACTAGCGGGAGTACGAACACCGGGGAGCTGTTTTTT.

At least ten counts were recorded for this clonotype. The genes are TRBV3-1 and TRBJ2-5, with a weak D call TRBD2 (6 bases). CDR3 length equals 14 residues. CDR1 is LGHDT and CDR2 is YNNKEL in the germline V gene (reference sequence). The CDR3 DNA reads TGTGCGACCCGACCGGGACTGCCAGGGGAGACCCAGTACTTC. It encodes CATRPGLPGETQYF.

This clonotype occurred many times. This chain joins TRBV7-2 and TRBJ2-2; 10 positions agree with TRBD2. Germline V lookup: CDR1 SGHTA, CDR2 FQGNSA. Trimming at V came to 5 bases and at J to 5 bases, leaving 20 bases not matched to a gene. The CDR3 runs to 20 residues. CDR3 amino acids: CASSPRAGVAGGLGTGELFF. In DNA form, the CDR3 reads TGTGCCAGCAGCCCCAGGGCTGGGGTAGCGGGGGGACTAGGAACCGGGGAGCTGTTTTTT.

This clonotype has more than one count but fewer than ten. The V gene is TRBV28, the J gene TRBJ2-1, with 14 positions matching TRBD2. V lost 5 bases to trimming and J lost 2 bases; unmatched junction nucleotides: 8. The germline V gene encodes CDR1 MDHEN and CDR2 SYDVKM. CDR3 size: 18 residues. The CDR3 nucleotides read TGTGCCAGCAGTCCGACTAGCGGGAGGGCTTTAACCTACAATGAGCAGTTCTTC. It is translated as CASSPTSGRALTYNEQFF.

This clonotype occurred a few times. The V gene is TRBV6-1, the J gene TRBJ1-5; 7 nucleotides line up with TRBD1. CDR3 length: 15 amino acids. V lost 7 bases to trimming and J lost 0 bases; unmatched junction nucleotides: 6. Germline values: CDR1 MNHNS, CDR2 SASEGT. This chain's CDR3 is CASTSGQNSNQPQHF. The CDR3 nucleotides are TGTGCCAGCACCTCGGGACAGAATAGCAATCAGCCCCAGCATTTT.

V and J are TRBV15 and TRBJ1-1, with D maybe TRBD1 (5 bases). The germline V and J ends were trimmed by 5 bases and 1 base, with 14 bases remaining between them. The CDR3 sequence is 15 residues long. The germline V gene has CDR1 LNHNV and CDR2 YYDKDF (reference sequence). The CDR3 DNA reads TGTGCCACCAGCCTAGCGAGGGGCCGGAACACTGAAGCTTTCTTT. Translating it yields CATSLARGRNTEAFF.

There are many counts of this clonotype. The V gene is TRBV7-9, the J gene TRBJ2-1, with 8 bases matching TRBD2. The germline V gene has CDR1 SEHNR and CDR2 FQNEAQ (reference sequence). This CDR3 comprises 16 residues. The ends lost 3 bases at V and 2 bases at J; junction bases unmatched: 6. CDR3 DNA sequence: TGTGCCAGCAGCTTGGCCGGGACTAGGACCTACAATGAGCAGTTCTTC. Residues: CASSLAGTRTYNEQFF.

There are many counts of this clonotype. The chain is built from TRBV6-1 and TRBJ2-7; tentative D call: TRBD1 (5 bases). The CDR3 loop spans 13 amino acids. The germline V and J ends were trimmed by 4 bases and 3 bases, with 10 bases remaining between them. Germline CDR1 and CDR2: MNHNS and SASEGT. The CDR3 spells CASSATDSYEQYF. Written as DNA, the CDR3 is TGTGCCAGCAGTGCAACCGACAGCTACGAGCAGTACTTC.

Many counts were recorded for this clonotype. V gene TRBV27 combines with J gene TRBJ2-5; no reliable D call. Between the trimmed V and J ends, which lost 6 bases and 8 bases, there was a span of 10 bases. Germline CDR1 is MNHEY and CDR2 is SMNVEV (reference sequence). This CDR3 region has 11 residues. The CDR3 loop is CASRTADTQYF. The CDR3 DNA reads as TGTGCCAGCAGAACCGCGGATACCCAGTACTTC.

This clonotype was detected a few times. CDR3 in amino acids: CASSEAQGGQGNGYTF. The CDR3 region has the DNA TGTGCCAGCAGTGAAGCGCAGGGGGGACAGGGGAACGGCTACACCTTC. The chain combines TRBV6-1 with TRBJ1-2; 10 nucleotides line up with TRBD1. With V trimmed by 0 bases and J by 8 bases, 9 bases remained unmatched. The germline V gene has CDR1 MNHNS and CDR2 SASEGT. The CDR3 is 16 residues long.